These 30 T cell receptor beta chains originate from one sample sequenced in a study of cytomegalovirus exposure and HLA in healthy donors (dated by TCRdb to 2016 to 2017). The protocol used for the library was the immunoSEQ multiplex PCR assay. Here the immuneACCESS table is served through TCRdb, limited to in-frame sequences with V and J called. Missing clones are a known gap in these copies; in checked studies unresolved V genes cover under half, and the rest lacks a known reason. Across this sample there are about 150,000 clones, with approximately 90% seen only once. Together, the top ten hold less than 5.5% of the sample. Sequencing used PBMCs. Receptors originate from a man younger than 30 in good health and CMV-seropositive.

In nucleotides, the CDR3 is TGTGCCAGCAGTGTGGCCGCGGGGGAGGCTTACGAGCAGTACTTC. Its translation is CASSVAAGEAYEQYF. The rearrangement uses TRBV27 and TRBJ2-7; TRBD2 aligns across 7 bases. Germline V gene lookup returns CDR1 MNHEY and CDR2 SMNVEV (reference sequence). V lost 5 bases, J lost 4 bases, and 11 bases stayed unmatched. The CDR3 totals 15 residues.

This chain connects TRBV30 to TRBJ1-2; the D is unclear. Germline V CDR1 and CDR2: GTSNPN, SVGIG (reference sequence). Trimming stripped 0 bases from V and 2 bases from J, with 19 bases between. The CDR3 runs 17 residues. The CDR3 DNA is TGTGCCTGGAGTGTAAGCGGGCAACTCACCTTAAACTATGGCTACACCTTC. Translated: CAWSVSGQLTLNYGYTF.

The rearrangement uses TRBV25-1 and TRBJ2-1; tentative D call: TRBD2 (7 bases). The length of the CDR3 is 16 residues. The V gene's germline CDR1 is MGHDK and CDR2 SYGVNS. V was cut by 3 bases and J by 5 bases, with 17 bases left in between. The CDR3 DNA follows: TGTGCCAGCAGTGATTTTGTGGGGGGGGCCCACAATGAGCAGTTCTTC. Amino acids: CASSDFVGGAHNEQFF.

V usage is TRBV15 and J usage is TRBJ2-7; D gene uncertain. Germline V gives CDR1 LNHNV, CDR2 YYDKDF (reference sequence). The germline V and J ends were trimmed by 8 bases and 5 bases, with 13 bases remaining between them. The CDR3 is made up of 12 amino acids. The CDR3 loop reads CATFWASDEQYF. The CDR3 bases are TGTGCCACCTTCTGGGCGTCCGACGAGCAGTACTTC.

The V and J genes are TRBV18 and TRBJ2-1, with 9 bases fitting TRBD1. In germline, CDR1 is KGHSH, CDR2 LQKENI. The ends lost 3 bases at V and 4 bases at J; junction bases unmatched: 7. This CDR3 contains 16 residues. The CDR3 spells CASSPGDRALYNEQFF. CDR3 DNA sequence: TGTGCCAGCTCACCGGGGGACAGGGCCCTTTACAATGAGCAGTTCTTC.

V is TRBV27 and J is TRBJ2-5, with TRBD1 identical over 8 bases. CDR1 MNHEY and CDR2 SMNVEV come from the germline V gene (reference sequence). The CDR3 runs to 15 residues. V was clipped by 4 bases and J by 6 bases; unmatched bases: 10. The CDR3 reads CASSYSTGDPKTQYF. The CDR3 nucleotides are TGTGCCAGCAGTTACTCGACAGGGGACCCGAAGACCCAGTACTTC.

The V and J genes are TRBV6-5 and TRBJ1-1; no definite D call. This CDR3 is 13 amino acids long. Germline loops: CDR1 MNHEY, CDR2 SVGAGI. CDR3 in DNA: TGTGCTTCCGCTCAGGATTTTTGGACTGAAGCTTTCTTT. It yields the protein CASAQDFWTEAFF.

The chain links TRBV30 to TRBJ1-2; D unclear. Trimming shortened V by 2 bases and J by 6 bases, and 16 bases separated the two germline ends. CDR3 length: 14 residues. Germline-derived CDR1 and CDR2 are GTSNPN and SVGIG (reference sequence). The CDR3: CAWSPLAGGDGYTF. CDR3 DNA: TGTGCCTGGAGTCCACTCGCCGGCGGGGATGGCTACACCTTC.

This clone was observed once. The chain employs TRBV6-6 and TRBJ1-1; 9 nucleotides match TRBD1. CDR1 is MNHNY and CDR2 is SVGAGI in the germline V gene (reference sequence). Trimming removed 4 bases from V and 1 base from J; junction bases left unmatched: 4. CDR3 size: 15 residues. The CDR3 protein is CASSSSDRGNTEAFF. DNA of the CDR3: TGTGCCAGCAGTTCGTCGGACAGGGGGAACACTGAAGCTTTCTTT.

V and J are TRBV11-2 and TRBJ1-3; D is uncertain. Germline V gives CDR1 SGHAT, CDR2 FQNNGV. Trimming cost V 5 bases and J 3 bases, with 14 bases left between them. The CDR3 runs to 15 residues. As DNA, the CDR3 is TGTGCCAGCAGCCGACCGGGCGGGGTTGGAAACACCATATATTTT. Amino acids: CASSRPGGVGNTIYF.

This chain's CDR3 is CASTQTGDQPQHF. In DNA form, the CDR3 reads TGTGCCAGCACCCAGACAGGGGATCAGCCCCAGCATTTT. The genes are TRBV6-6 and TRBJ1-5; 8 bases agree with TRBD1. The ends lost 7 bases at V and 5 bases at J; junction bases unmatched: 4. This CDR3 has 13 amino acids. Germline V CDR1 and CDR2: MNHNY, SVGAGI (reference sequence).

This clone has just a few counts. The chain employs TRBV21-1 and TRBJ2-7; the tabulated D call, TRBD2, remains unverified against the DNA. TRBV21-1 is described as a pseudogene. The CDR3 loop spans 16 amino acids. Written as DNA, the CDR3 is TGTGCCAGCAGCAAAGTGGGGGCGGGAGGGCCCTACGAGCAGTACTTC. It is translated as CASSKVGAGGPYEQYF.

The chain is built from TRBV7-9 and TRBJ2-3, with TRBD1 identical over 10 bases. The CDR3 extends over 15 amino acids. The germline CDR1 and CDR2 sequences are SEHNR and FQNEAQ (reference sequence). V lost 5 bases, J lost 4 bases, and 6 bases stayed unmatched. The CDR3 nucleotides read TGTGCCAGCAGCCTGACAGGGGGCTCGGCAGATACGCAGTATTTT. Translated: CASSLTGGSADTQYF. The variable domain in full, completed from reference TRBV7-9 and TRBJ2-3, reads DTGVSQNPRHKITKRGQNVTFRCDPISEHNRLYWYRQTLGQGPEFLTYFQNEAQLEKSRLLSDRFSAERPKGSFSTLEIQRTEQGDSAMYLCASSLTGGSADTQYFGPGTRLTVL.

A single count supports this clone. The genes are TRBV6-5 and TRBJ1-1, with D possibly TRBD1 on 5 matching bases. The CDR3 spans 15 residues. Per germline, CDR1 MNHEY and CDR2 SVGAGI. V was cut by 2 bases and J by 1 base, with 11 bases left in between. The CDR3, as DNA: TGTGCCAGCAGTTACGGGGGGGGTGGGAACACTGAAGCTTTCTTT. This codes for CASSYGGGGNTEAFF.

The chain links TRBV5-6 to TRBJ1-2; D gene ambiguous. V was pared by 5 bases and J by 0 bases, with 8 bases between. The V gene's germline CDR1 is SGHDT and CDR2 YYEEEE. The CDR3 covers 13 residues. The CDR3 nucleotides read TGTGCCAGCAGGGCTCAGACTAACTATGGCTACACCTTC. This encodes CASRAQTNYGYTF.

The CDR3 here is CATSRERDASYEQYF. For the CDR3, the DNA is TGTGCCACCAGCAGAGAGCGGGACGCCTCCTACGAGCAGTACTTC. The chain is built from TRBV15 and TRBJ2-7; TRBD2 might be the D (6 bases). Germline V CDR1 and CDR2: LNHNV, YYDKDF (reference sequence). The V end was cut by 0 bases, the J end by 0 bases, with 9 bases between. CDR3 length equals 15 residues.

The chain joins TRBV5-1 to TRBJ2-5; possibly TRBD1 for D (6 bases). The germline V gene encodes CDR1 SGHRS and CDR2 YFSETQ. This CDR3 spans 14 amino acids. V lost 1 base and J 2 bases, leaving 9 bases between the germline ends. CDR3 sequence reads: CASSLQGIQETQYF. The CDR3 DNA follows: TGCGCCAGCAGCTTGCAGGGGATTCAAGAGACCCAGTACTTC.

This clone has a handful of counts. In the same sample, other DNA sequences code for this CDR3. The gene calls are TRBV30 and TRBJ1-5; weak D call: TRBD1 (5 bases). The CDR3 spans 13 residues. V was shortened by 0 bases and J by 2 bases, with 5 bases between the two germline ends. Germline CDR1 GTSNPN, CDR2 SVGIG (reference sequence). In nucleotides, the CDR3 is TGTGCCTGGAGTGTACAGGGCAATCAGCCCCAGCATTTT. Protein sequence: CAWSVQGNQPQHF. Complete variable domain (other parts from reference TRBV30 and TRBJ1-5): SQTIHQWPATLVQPVGSPLSLECTVEGTSNPNLYWYRQAAGRGLQLLFYSVGIGQISSEVPQNLSASRPQDRQFILSSKKLLLSDSGFYLCAWSVQGNQPQHFGDGTRLSIL.

Turning to this clone: The junction departs from germline at one end; a sequencing error may be responsible. The chain combines TRBV7-7 with TRBJ2-5; D perhaps matches TRBD1 (6 bases). The V gene's germline CDR1 is SSHAT and CDR2 FNYEAQ (reference sequence). The CDR3 is 16 residues long. The CDR3, as DNA: TGTGCTAGCAGCTTAGGGTCCCTCGACAGGCAAGAGACCCAGTACTTC. This encodes CASSLGSLDRQETQYF.

The V and J genes are TRBV29-1 and TRBJ2-1; D possibly corresponds to TRBD2 (6 bases). V gave up 7 bases and J gave up 5 bases, with 12 bases separating them. Germline CDR1 and CDR2: SQVTM and ANQGSEA. The CDR3 contains 12 residues. The CDR3 loop reads CSGGDVNNEQFF. The CDR3 DNA sequence: TGCAGCGGGGGGGACGTAAACAATGAGCAGTTCTTC.

Only one count was recorded for this clone. This sequence joins TRBV5-6 and TRBJ1-2; no definite D call. The germline CDR1 and CDR2 sequences are SGHDT and YYEEEE. The CDR3 contains 15 residues. Trimming pared 4 bases from V and 7 bases from J, leaving 20 bases between. CDR3 in amino acids: CASSAGLLASGGYTF. The CDR3 DNA is TGTGCCAGCAGCGCTGGCCTTTTGGCCTCAGGTGGCTACACCTTC.

The rearrangement uses TRBV9 and TRBJ2-3, with D maybe TRBD2 (5 bases). CDR1 SGDLS and CDR2 YYNGEE come from the germline V gene. CDR3 length: 15 residues. V lost 6 bases and J 3 bases, leaving 17 bases between the germline ends. CDR3 DNA sequence: TGTGCCAGCACCAAAGCGGCCCTGGGGACAGATACGCAGTATTTT. Amino acid sequence: CASTKAALGTDTQYF. The whole variable domain, remainder taken from reference TRBV9 and TRBJ2-3, is DSGVTQTPKHLITATGQRVTLRCSPRSGDLSVYWYQQSLDQGLQFLIQYYNGEERAKGNILERFSAQQFPDLHSELNLSSLELGDSALYFCASTKAALGTDTQYFGPGTRLTVL.

The chain links TRBV7-8 to TRBJ1-1; possible D gene TRBD1, 5 bases. V lost 1 base, J lost 8 bases, and 8 bases lay in between. Germline CDR1 and CDR2: SGHVS and FQNEAQ. This CDR3 has 12 amino acids. The CDR3 DNA follows: TGTGCCAGCAGCTTAGAGTGGACAGAAGCTTTCTTT. Encoded protein: CASSLEWTEAFF.

This clone was picked up a small number of times. The same CDR3 can be traced to other DNA sequences in this sample. V gene TRBV5-1 combines with J gene TRBJ1-5; D is unclear. This CDR3 region has 13 residues. In germline, CDR1 is SGHRS, CDR2 YFSETQ. Trimming stripped 0 bases from V and 5 bases from J, with 6 bases between. This chain's CDR3 is CASSLAGDQPQHF. CDR3 sequence (DNA): TGCGCCAGCAGCTTGGCGGGAGATCAGCCCCAGCATTTT. The complete variable domain, with remaining parts taken from reference TRBV5-1 and TRBJ1-5, reads KAGVTQTPRYLIKTRGQQVTLSCSPISGHRSVSWYQQTPGQGLQFLFEYFSETQRNKGNFPGRFSGRQFSNSRSEMNVSTLELGDSALYLCASSLAGDQPQHFGDGTRLSIL.

V is TRBV5-6 and J is TRBJ2-1, with 8 bases identical to TRBD1. Unmatched junction bases numbered 8, after V lost 4 bases and J lost 8 bases. Germline CDR1 reads SGHDT; CDR2 reads YYEEEE. The CDR3 totals 14 residues. The CDR3 loop is CASSVIQGGDEQFF. The CDR3 nucleotides read TGTGCCAGCAGCGTGATACAGGGGGGAGATGAGCAGTTCTTC.

The J gene is TRBJ2-7, the V gene TRBV5-1; weak D call: TRBD1 (6 bases). Trimming took 0 bases from V and 2 from J, leaving 15 bases between them. Germline assignment: CDR1 SGHRS and CDR2 YFSETQ. This CDR3 comprises 16 residues. As DNA, the CDR3 is TGCGCCAGCAGCTTGGATGTCACAGGGACCGCCTACGAGCAGTACTTC. Protein product: CASSLDVTGTAYEQYF.

This clone appeared a single time. The CDR3 here is CAWRATDTQYF. The CDR3 DNA sequence: TGTGCCTGGAGGGCCACAGATACGCAGTATTTT. The genes are TRBV30 and TRBJ2-3, with D unresolved. Germline V gives CDR1 GTSNPN, CDR2 SVGIG (reference sequence). Between the trimmed V and J ends, which lost 3 bases and 2 bases, there was a span of 3 bases. CDR3 size: 11 residues.

Here the CDR3 reads CASSRTSGVRTDTQYF. The CDR3, as DNA: TGTGCCAGCTCACGGACTAGCGGGGTTCGCACAGATACGCAGTATTTT. The chain recombines TRBV18 with TRBJ2-3; 12 bases agree with TRBD2. Germline assignment: CDR1 KGHSH and CDR2 LQKENI. The V and J ends lost 4 bases and 1 base, in that order; junction bases with no gene match: 3. The CDR3 extends over 16 amino acids.

The V gene is TRBV4-1, the J gene TRBJ2-7; 9 positions agree with TRBD1. The length of the CDR3 is 16 residues. Germline lookup yields CDR1 MGHRA and CDR2 YSYEKL. V dropped 1 base and J dropped 5; count of bases not matched to a gene: 9. The CDR3 region has the DNA TGCGCCAGCAGCCAAGTCCCAGGGACAGGGATCAACGAGCAGTACTTC. Translated, it gives CASSQVPGTGINEQYF.

The gene calls are TRBV6-1 and TRBJ1-1; a possible D gene is TRBD1 (6 bases). The CDR3 totals 14 residues. The germline gives CDR1 MNHNS, CDR2 SASEGT. V lost 3 bases and J 4 bases, leaving 12 bases between the germline ends. CDR3 protein: CASSESGASTEAFF. The CDR3 DNA is TGTGCCAGCAGTGAGTCAGGGGCGAGCACTGAAGCTTTCTTT.